This T cell receptor (beta chain) was sequenced during a study of T cells in Graves' hyperthyroidism and ophthalmopathy. Study conclusions and caveats: The blood repertoire included most of the expanded thyroid clonotypes above 0.001.

With regard to this clonotype: Its antigen is not known. The limits of the CDR3 on the DNA are not certain, so only TCRdb's listed CDR3 is given.

The CDR3 spans 14 amino acids, including both terminal residues. Germline CDR1 SGHTA, CDR2 FQGNSA. Patients with uncontrolled infections, other autoimmune diseases, pregnancy or lactation were excluded. Over 9 ml of fresh peripheral blood supplied the PBMCs. Amplification targeted TCR beta CDR3 regions from RNA transcripts. Primed by the HTBI set, a first-round RT-PCR was run on the TCR CDR3. Using its own MiXCR run on the multiplex PCR reads, TCRdb lists one record per CDR3 protein. The data contain about 840,000 distinct CDR3 sequences, roughly 40% of them seen just once; the ten biggest clones take up about 9%.

This TCR was recovered from a man aged 18 to 30 with Graves' hyperthyroidism. V usage is TRBV7-2 and J usage is TRBJ2-7; TRBD2 is taken as the D call from the table, unchecked against the DNA. The sequenced sample was blood. CDR3 amino acids: CACSVEEGSDEQYF.